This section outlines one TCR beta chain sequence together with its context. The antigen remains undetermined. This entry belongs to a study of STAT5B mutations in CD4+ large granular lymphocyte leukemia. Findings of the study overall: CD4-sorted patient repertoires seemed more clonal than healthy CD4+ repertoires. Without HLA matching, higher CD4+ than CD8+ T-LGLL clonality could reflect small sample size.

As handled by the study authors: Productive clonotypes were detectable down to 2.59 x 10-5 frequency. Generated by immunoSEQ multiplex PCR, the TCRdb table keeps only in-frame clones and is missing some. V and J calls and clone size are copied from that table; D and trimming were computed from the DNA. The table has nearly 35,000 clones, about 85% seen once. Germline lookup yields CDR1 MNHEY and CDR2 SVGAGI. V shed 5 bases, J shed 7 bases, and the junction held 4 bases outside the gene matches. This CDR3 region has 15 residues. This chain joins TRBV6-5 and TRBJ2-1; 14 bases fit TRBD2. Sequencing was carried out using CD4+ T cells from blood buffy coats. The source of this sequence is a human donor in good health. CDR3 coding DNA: TGTGCCAGCAGTGGGACTAGCGGGAGATGGAATGAGCAGTTCTTC. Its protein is CASSGTSGRWNEQFF.